This T cell receptor (beta chain) was obtained from a study of neurological immune-mediated disorders. Whole-study context: A relapsing-remitting course was seen in about 90% of the 34 multiple sclerosis patients and a secondary progressive course in 3. Study-level findings and limits: The most TCR clonal expansion was seen in HTLV-1-associated myelopathy, and the least was seen in multiple sclerosis, which fell below healthy controls. According to phylogenetic grouping, one related-CDR3 cluster, a possible signature, contained the repertoires of 18 of 34 multiple sclerosis patients.

MiXCR was run by TCRdb on the 5' RACE reads, yielding one entry per CDR3 protein. The top ten clones hold about 6.3% of a sample with more than 45,000 distinct CDR3 sequences, about 3% of them seen once. This clonotype was recorded a few times. Antigen specificity is unknown. Looked up from germline, CDR1 is SGHRS and CDR2 is YFSETQ. Trimming pared 0 bases from V and 9 bases from J, leaving 10 bases between. CDR3 length equals 13 residues. For the unsorted libraries, 2 million PBMCs stored at -80 C served as input. The rearrangement links TRBV5-1 to TRBJ2-1; no definite D call. Material: PBMCs. The TCR was taken from a man between 35 and 55 years old with multiple sclerosis. CDR3 protein: CASSLAEHTEQFF. For the CDR3, the DNA is TGCGCCAGCAGCTTGGCCGAGCACACTGAGCAGTTCTTC.